One and the same sample provided the 8 T cell receptor beta chains below, sequenced in a study of long-term antiretroviral therapy in people with HIV. Sequencing used immunoSEQ v3.0 at survey level. Here immunoSEQ multiplex PCR was the method, and the copy in TCRdb shows in-frame clones only, minus some. Of some 19,000 clones in the sample, approximately 88% were seen once. The sample was unsorted PBMCs, taken 0.9 years after starting antiretroviral therapy. The receptors come from a young man with HIV.

This chain joins TRBV2 and TRBJ2-1, with D possibly matching TRBD1 (5 bases). Germline CDR1 is SNHLY and CDR2 is FYNNEI. This CDR3 is built from 12 residues. Trimming pared 4 bases from V and 4 bases from J, leaving 5 bases between. CDR3 residues: CASSGQYNEQFF. The CDR3 bases are TGTGCCAGCAGTGGACAGTACAATGAGCAGTTCTTC.

V is TRBV5-4 and J is TRBJ2-3; 10 bases map to TRBD2. Trimming removed 6 bases from V and 5 bases from J; junction bases left unmatched: 12. Germline loops: CDR1 SGHNT, CDR2 YYREEE (reference sequence). The CDR3 has 16 amino acids. The CDR3 spells CASTKGAGGLEDTQYF. In DNA, the CDR3 is TGTGCCAGCACCAAGGGAGCGGGGGGGCTCGAAGATACGCAGTATTTT. The full variable domain, with the rest looked up from reference TRBV5-4 and TRBJ2-3, is ETGVTQSPTHLIKTRGQQVTLRCSSQSGHNTVSWYQQALGQGPQFIFQYYREEENGRGNFPPRFSGLQFPNYSSELNVNALELDDSALYLCASTKGAGGLEDTQYFGPGTRLTVL.

This chain uses TRBV7-9 with TRBJ1-1, with 9 bases lining up with TRBD1. This CDR3 is built from 14 residues. Looked up from germline, CDR1 is SEHNR and CDR2 is FQNEAQ (reference sequence). With V trimmed by 4 bases and J by 6 bases, 6 bases remained unmatched. Written as DNA, the CDR3 is TGTGCCAGCAGCTCCTACAGGGGGCGGTCTGAAGCTTTCTTT. It codes for CASSSYRGRSEAFF.

The chain recombines TRBV7-3 with TRBJ2-7; possible D gene TRBD1, 6 bases. V lost 3 bases, J lost 3 bases, and 9 bases lay in between. The CDR3 is 13 residues long. Germline CDR1 SGHTA, CDR2 FQGTGA. The CDR3 sequence is CASSFGQNYEQYF. CDR3 coding DNA: TGTGCCAGCAGCTTCGGACAGAACTACGAGCAGTACTTC.

The rearrangement uses TRBV5-1 and TRBJ2-7, with D uncertain. The CDR3 runs 15 residues. V was shortened by 0 bases and J by 5 bases, with 15 bases between the two germline ends. The germline CDR1 and CDR2 sequences are SGHRS and YFSETQ. Written as DNA, the CDR3 is TGCGCCAGCAGCTTGGGCCAGGAGAGGACCCACGAGCAGTACTTC. Its protein is CASSLGQERTHEQYF.

The chain links TRBV5-1 to TRBJ2-2, with unresolved D. V lost 0 bases and J 0 bases, leaving 12 bases between the germline ends. This CDR3 spans 17 amino acids. CDR1 SGHRS and CDR2 YFSETQ come from the germline V gene. CDR3 in DNA: TGCGCCAGCAGCTTGGATCACTCCCTCGCGAACACCGGGGAGCTGTTTTTT. It yields the protein CASSLDHSLANTGELFF.

The table lists this clone with a count of one. The rearrangement uses TRBV28 and TRBJ2-1; TRBD1 matches at 9 bases. The germline V gene has CDR1 MDHEN and CDR2 SYDVKM. The CDR3 extends over 12 amino acids. After removal of 10 bases from V and 4 bases from J, the junction contained 2 bases not matched to a gene. CDR3 nucleotides: TGTGCCACGGGACAGGGTTACAATGAGCAGTTCTTC. Its protein product is CATGQGYNEQFF.

This clone has just a few counts. V is TRBV19 and J is TRBJ1-6, with D uncertain. The CDR3 totals 12 residues. The V end was cut by 4 bases, the J end by 7 bases, with 5 bases between. CDR1 LNHDA and CDR2 SQIVND come from the germline V gene (reference sequence). For the CDR3, the DNA is TGTGCCAGTAGTAGTGGGAATTCACCCCTCCACTTT. Protein product: CASSSGNSPLHF.